The clone carrying this TCR beta chain was seen a few times. Antigen unknown. The data derive from a study of breast tumors, draining lymph nodes, adjacent tissues. General study points: Data only fit, rather than demonstrated, lymph node origin of most tumor T cells. Compared with basal-like, luminal-like tumors shared significantly more repertoire with nontumor tissue. Tumors had less TCR diversity than lymph nodes, more than nontumor tissue.

TCRdb passed the multiplex PCR reads through MiXCR, listing each CDR3 protein once. The table lists fewer than 150,000 distinct CDR3 sequences, 21% of them singletons. Samples came from axillary lymph nodes draining the breast cancer. Losses at the gene ends were 4 bases for V and 4 bases for J; bases not matched to a gene: 6. Germline CDR1 reads MNHEY; CDR2 reads SMNVEV (reference sequence). The CDR3 is 15 residues long. V is TRBV27 and J is TRBJ2-2; 7 nucleotides line up with TRBD2. The specimen was axillary lymph node tissue. This TCR derives from a female donor with breast cancer. Some clones in this sample may be carry-over from other donors' samples. Here the CDR3 reads CASSSRRESTGELFF. The CDR3 coding sequence is TGTGCCAGCAGTTCCCGGCGGGAGAGCACCGGGGAGCTGTTTTTT.